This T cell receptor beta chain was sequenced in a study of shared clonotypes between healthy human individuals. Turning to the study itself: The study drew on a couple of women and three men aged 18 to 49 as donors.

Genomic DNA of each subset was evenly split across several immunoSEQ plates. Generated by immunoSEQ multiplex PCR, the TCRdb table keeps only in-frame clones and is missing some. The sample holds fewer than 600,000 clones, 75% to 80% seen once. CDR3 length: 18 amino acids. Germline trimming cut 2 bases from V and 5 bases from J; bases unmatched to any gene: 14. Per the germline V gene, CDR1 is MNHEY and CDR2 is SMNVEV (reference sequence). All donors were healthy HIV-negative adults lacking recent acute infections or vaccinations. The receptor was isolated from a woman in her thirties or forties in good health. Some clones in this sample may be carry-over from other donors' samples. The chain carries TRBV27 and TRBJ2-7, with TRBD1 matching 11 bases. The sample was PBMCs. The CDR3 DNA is TGTGCCAGCAGTTTAAATAAGGGACAGGGGGTAATACTCCACGAGCAGTACTTC. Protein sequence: CASSLNKGQGVILHEQYF.